This is a list of T cell receptor beta chains from one sample in a study of T cells in Graves' hyperthyroidism and ophthalmopathy. TCRdb independently ran MiXCR on the multiplex PCR reads; one entry per CDR3 protein. Seen here are fewer than 400,000 distinct CDR3 sequences, 25% observed once, and the top ten hold more than 60%. The sequenced sample was blood. These receptors were obtained from a man aged 50 to 59 with Graves' hyperthyroidism. CDR3s include the opening cysteine and the closing phenylalanine or tryptophan. A D gene is named only where the DNA matches it firmly. Not all rows give a size; the values are once, few, many and, for expanded clones, a class.

CDR3nt	CDR3aa	v_gene	d_gene	j_gene	abundance
TGCAGTGCTAGATCGACAGGGCAGTTTAACAATGAGCAGTTCTTC	CSARSTGQFNNEQFF	TRBV20-1	TRBD1	TRBJ2-1	.
TGTGCCACCAGCCGGACAGTAGAGGATCAGCCCCAGCATTTT	CATSRTVEDQPQHF	TRBV15	.	TRBJ1-5	.
TGTGCCAGCAGCTCCCCCATAACACAGGGAATCTACAGTGAGCAGTTCTTC	CASSSPITQGIYSEQFF	TRBV3-1	.	TRBJ2-1	few
TGTGCCAGGGGACAGACCTACGAGCAGTACTTC	CARGQTYEQYF	TRBV2	TRBD1	TRBJ2-7	.
TGTGCCAGCAGTGATGGATATAATTCACCCCTCCACTTT	CASSDGYNSPLHF	TRBV2	.	TRBJ1-6	.
TGTGCCAGCAGGGACGTGGCCTCCTATAATTCACCCCTCCACTTT	CASRDVASYNSPLHF	TRBV12-3/TRBV12-4	.	TRBJ1-6	few
TGTGCCAGCAGCCCACAGGGCCGCATGAACACTGAAGCTTTCTTT	CASSPQGRMNTEAFF	TRBV6-1	.	TRBJ1-1	.
TGTGCCAGCAGCCCCTTAGCGGGAGTGTCCTACAATGAGCAGTTCTTC	CASSPLAGVSYNEQFF	TRBV7-3	TRBD2	TRBJ2-1	many
TGTGCCAGCAGAGAGCCGGGACAGGGGTACGAGCAGTACTTC	CASREPGQGYEQYF	TRBV28	TRBD1	TRBJ2-7	many
TGTGCCAGCAGTGAGTCGGAGACCCAGTACTTC	CASSESETQYF	TRBV2	.	TRBJ2-5	many
TGTGCCAGCAGTGCAAGCGGGAGACCAGATACGCAGTATTTT	CASSASGRPDTQYF	TRBV2	TRBD2	TRBJ2-3	many
TGTGCCAGCAGCTTAGGTGACAGCGCTGGGGCCAACGTCCTGACTTTC	CASSLGDSAGANVLTF	TRBV7-9	.	TRBJ2-6	few
TGCAGTGCCCTAGCGGGAGCCGTCCAAGAGACCCAGTACTTC	CSALAGAVQETQYF	TRBV20-1	TRBD2	TRBJ2-5	.
TGTGCCAGTAGTTTAATACTAGCCAAAAACATTCAGTACTTC	CASSLILAKNIQYF	TRBV19	.	TRBJ2-4	.
TGCAGTGCTAGAGAAGGGACAGGACTTGTTAAAGAGCAGTACTTC	CSAREGTGLVKEQYF	TRBV20-1	TRBD1	TRBJ2-7	few
TGCGCCAGCAGCCAAGATTCGGGGGTTAGCTCCTACGAGCAGTACTTC	CASSQDSGVSSYEQYF	TRBV4-1	.	TRBJ2-7	.
TGTGCCAGCAGTCCCGGGTTAGCGGGAGGGAGAAGGGCCCAGGGTGAGCAGTTCTTC	CASSPGLAGGRRAQGEQFF	TRBV7-9	TRBD2	TRBJ2-1	few
TGCGCCAGCAGTACGGGACATCAAGTCGGACAGCCCCAGCATTTT	CASSTGHQVGQPQHF	TRBV10-2	.	TRBJ1-5	.
TGCAGCGTTGAAGGGGACGGCACTGAAGCTTTCTTT	CSVEGDGTEAFF	TRBV29-1	.	TRBJ1-1	many
TGTGCCAGCAGTGAGACAGGGACCTTCGGCAATGAGCAGTTCTTC	CASSETGTFGNEQFF	TRBV6-1	TRBD1	TRBJ2-1	few
TGTGCCAGCAGCTTAGCCCCGGGACTAGCGGCCATTTTCCAAGAGACCCAGTACTTC	CASSLAPGLAAIFQETQYF	TRBV7-9	TRBD2	TRBJ2-5	many
TGCAGTGCTAGAGATCTTTTTTCTCAACTAGCGGGAGGACCCGGGACAGATACGCAGTATTTT	CSARDLFSQLAGGPGTDTQYF	TRBV20-1	TRBD2	TRBJ2-3	many
TGTGCCAGCAGTAACCGGGCGCCCCGGGAGACCCAGTACTTC	CASSNRAPRETQYF	TRBV12-3/TRBV12-4	.	TRBJ2-5	.
TGTGCCAGCAGTGCTAAACAGGGACATGAGCAGTTCTTC	CASSAKQGHEQFF	TRBV28	.	TRBJ2-1	few
TGCGCCAGCGGCCGGGACACAGATACGCAGTATTTT	CASGRDTDTQYF	TRBV5-1	.	TRBJ2-3	few
TGCAGTGCTAGCAGGAGCGGGACCCACGAGCAGTACTTC	CSASRSGTHEQYF	TRBV20-1	TRBD2	TRBJ2-7	few
TGCAGTGCCAATCCGACAGGGGCAGGTGGCTACACCTTC	CSANPTGAGGYTF	TRBV20-1	TRBD1	TRBJ1-2	.
TGTGCCAGTAGTCCGCTCCGGGACAGGGGGCAGCGGACCGGGGAGCTGTTTTTT	CASSPLRDRGQRTGELFF	TRBV19	TRBD1	TRBJ2-2	.
TGTGCCAGCAGCGTAGGGGAAATCACATGGCGAGATACGCAGTATTTT	CASSVGEITWRDTQYF	TRBV9	.	TRBJ2-3	.
TGTGCCAGCAGTGAATGGGGCAGGGGGGAAGATACGCAGTATTTT	CASSEWGRGEDTQYF	TRBV6-1	.	TRBJ2-3	many
TGTGCCAGCAGACTAGCGGGAGGACAAGCAAGAAACATTCAGTACTTC	CASRLAGGQARNIQYF	TRBV12-3/TRBV12-4	TRBD2	TRBJ2-4	few
TGCGCCAGCAGCCAAGGGCCGGGTTACGAGCAGTTCTTC	CASSQGPGYEQFF	TRBV11-1	.	TRBJ2-1	.
TGTGCCAGCAACAAAATCGGGAGTACAGATACGCAGTATTTT	CASNKIGSTDTQYF	TRBV28	.	TRBJ2-3	.
TGTGCCAGCAGGTTCCAAGAGAAAGCTTTCTTT	CASRFQEKAFF	TRBV6-1	.	TRBJ1-1	few
TGTGCCAGCAGTTTAGATGGCTACACCTTC	CASSLDGYTF	TRBV28	.	TRBJ1-2	few
TGTGCCAGCAGTTCCGGTGACGGTATCCTGTACCAAGAGACCCAGTACTTC	CASSSGDGILYQETQYF	TRBV7-2	.	TRBJ2-5	many
TGTGCCAGCAGATCTGGACAGTTGGGTAATCAGCCCCAGCATTTT	CASRSGQLGNQPQHF	TRBV5-8	.	TRBJ1-5	few
TGCAGTGCTAGCGTGGACACCGGCGGTGAAAAACTGTTTTTT	CSASVDTGGEKLFF	TRBV20-1	.	TRBJ1-4	.
TGTGCCAGCAGTGAGTTAACGGGCGGGGCCAATGAGGACCAGTACTTC	CASSELTGGANEDQYF	TRBV6-1	.	TRBJ2-5	few
TGCAGTGCTAGATATGGGGGACTAGCAGATACGCAGTATTTT	CSARYGGLADTQYF	TRBV20-1	TRBD2	TRBJ2-3	few
TGTGCCAGCAGTACGACAGAGCTAAACACTGAAGCTTTCTTT	CASSTTELNTEAFF	TRBV7-8	.	TRBJ1-1	many
TGTGCCAGCAGATCTGGGTTAGGGCAGCTCGGGAAAAAACTGTTTTTT	CASRSGLGQLGKKLFF	TRBV27	.	TRBJ1-4	few
TGTGCCAGTAGTATCGTGGCGGGAGCCACCGGGGAGCTGTTTTTT	CASSIVAGATGELFF	TRBV19	TRBD2	TRBJ2-2	.
TGTGCCAGCAGTGAGAACGGAGCTAACTATGGCTACACCTTC	CASSENGANYGYTF	TRBV6-1	.	TRBJ1-2	.
TGTGCCAGCAGTTTTTACGGGAACAGCAATCAGCCCCAGCATTTT	CASSFYGNSNQPQHF	TRBV28	.	TRBJ1-5	many
TGCGCCAGCAGCTCGAACGGACAGTTGAACACCGGGGAGCTGTTTTTT	CASSSNGQLNTGELFF	TRBV5-1	.	TRBJ2-2	.